The 12 T cell receptor beta chains reported below all come from one sample, sequenced in a study of regulatory T cells in long-lasting Graves disease. Through Arm-PCR of CDR3 regions and iRepertoire HTBI primers, TCR beta libraries were built. In TCRdb, the multiplex PCR reads were re-called with MiXCR into one record per CDR3 protein. The repertoire holds about 200,000 distinct CDR3 sequences, approximately 18% seen once, with about 12% in the top ten. Time point given: newly diagnosed GD, antithyroid drugs for less than 3 months. Construction of the TCR library relied on RNA isolated from PBMCs. This same sample was also taken into another study, of T cells in Graves' hyperthyroidism and ophthalmopathy.

The sample in question was peripheral blood mononuclear cells (PBMCs), obtained at new diagnosis, from a patient treated with antithyroid drugs. These receptors came from a woman in her 30s with Graves disease.

The chain employs TRBV2 and TRBJ2-5; 7 bases agree with TRBD1. Trimming at V came to 7 bases and at J to 4 bases, leaving 12 bases not matched to a gene. CDR1 is SNHLY, CDR2 FYNNEI, per germline. The CDR3 extends over 15 amino acids. CDR3 region: CASTALDRIRETQYF. CDR3 in DNA: TGTGCCAGCACCGCCTTGGACAGGATTCGAGAGACCCAGTACTTC.

The rearrangement links TRBV19 to TRBJ2-6, with D unclear. This CDR3 is built from 15 residues. Germline CDR1 is LNHDA and CDR2 is SQIVND (reference sequence). V shed 2 bases and J shed 6 bases, with 11 bases lying between them. CDR3 bases: TGTGCCAGTAGTATAACCCAGGCTCAGGCCAACGTCCTGACTTTC. This gives the protein CASSITQAQANVLTF.

In its sample, this clonotype was seen a few times. The chain is built from TRBV7-6 and TRBJ2-2; D is perhaps TRBD1 (6 bases). The germline CDR1 and CDR2 sequences are SGHVS and FNYEAQ. This CDR3 is 16 amino acids long. Trimming stripped 5 bases from V and 2 bases from J, with 15 bases between. CDR3 protein: CASSREPGHNTGELFF. CDR3 bases: TGTGCCAGCAGCCGTGAACCGGGACACAACACCGGGGAGCTGTTTTTT.

This clonotype was picked up many times. The chain links TRBV7-9 to TRBJ2-1; TRBD2 might be the D (6 bases). V lost 5 bases and J 4 bases, leaving 9 bases between the germline ends. This CDR3 region has 13 residues. Germline assignment: CDR1 SEHNR and CDR2 FQNEAQ (reference sequence). CDR3 loop: CASSARGYNEQFF. The DNA of the CDR3 is TGTGCCAGCAGCGCGCGGGGTTACAATGAGCAGTTCTTC.

This clonotype has ten or more counts. The chain has TRBV5-1 and TRBJ2-1; 8 nucleotides agree with TRBD1. The ends lost 3 bases at V and 11 bases at J; junction bases unmatched: 13. This CDR3 spans 15 amino acids. Germline V gene sequence: CDR1 SGHRS, CDR2 YFSETQ. CDR3 sequence: CASSSGQGGAKKQFF. CDR3 coding DNA: TGCGCCAGCAGCTCCGGACAGGGTGGGGCTAAGAAGCAGTTCTTC. Based on the CDR3 plus reference TRBV5-1 and TRBJ2-1, the full variable domain is KAGVTQTPRYLIKTRGQQVTLSCSPISGHRSVSWYQQTPGQGLQFLFEYFSETQRNKGNFPGRFSGRQFSNSRSEMNVSTLELGDSALYLCASSSGQGGAKKQFFGPGTRLTVL.

The chain joins TRBV7-9 to TRBJ2-1; weak D call: TRBD2 (6 bases). The CDR3 runs to 16 residues. Per the germline V gene, CDR1 is SEHNR and CDR2 is FQNEAQ (reference sequence). The V and J ends lost 5 bases and 1 base respectively, with 15 bases between them. The CDR3 loop is CASSGGIRFSYNEQFF. CDR3 bases: TGTGCCAGCAGCGGAGGGATCCGGTTTTCCTACAATGAGCAGTTCTTC.

The chain recombines TRBV27 with TRBJ2-2; no reliable D call. Trimming removed 6 bases from V and 7 bases from J, with 9 bases in between. Germline CDR1 MNHEY, CDR2 SMNVEV (reference sequence). The CDR3 totals 12 residues. The CDR3 sequence is CASSQTGGELFF. The CDR3 coding sequence is TGTGCCAGCAGCCAAACGGGCGGGGAGCTGTTTTTT.

The rearrangement uses TRBV6-1 and TRBJ2-5, with 9 bases fitting TRBD1. Trimming took 6 bases from V and 5 from J; bases not matched to a gene: 10. This CDR3 has 15 amino acids. Germline lookup yields CDR1 MNHNS and CDR2 SASEGT. The CDR3 nucleotides read TGTGCCAGCAGACCTCGGACAGGGGTGAGGGAGACCCAGTACTTC. It specifies CASRPRTGVRETQYF.

This clonotype occurred many times. The chain uses TRBV28 and TRBJ1-3; 7 bases map to TRBD1. V was clipped by 6 bases and J by 2 bases; unmatched bases: 7. Germline assignment: CDR1 MDHEN and CDR2 SYDVKM. This CDR3 has 15 amino acids. CDR3 sequence (DNA): TGTGCCAGCAGGACCACAGGGGTCCCTGGAAACACCATATATTTT. Translated: CASRTTGVPGNTIYF.

There are many counts of this clonotype. The CDR3 bases are TGTGCCAGCAGTTACTCCAGGGGGCCAGGCAATCAGCCCCAGCATTTT. It specifies CASSYSRGPGNQPQHF. The chain joins TRBV7-9 to TRBJ1-5, with 8 bases identical to TRBD1. The CDR3 sequence is 16 residues long. The germline V gene encodes CDR1 SEHNR and CDR2 FQNEAQ (reference sequence). V shed 6 bases and J 2 bases; nucleotides not matched to a gene: 9. Full variable domain (missing parts from reference TRBV7-9 and TRBJ1-5): DTGVSQNPRHKITKRGQNVTFRCDPISEHNRLYWYRQTLGQGPEFLTYFQNEAQLEKSRLLSDRFSAERPKGSFSTLEIQRTEQGDSAMYLCASSYSRGPGNQPQHFGDGTRLSIL.

This clonotype was recorded at least ten times. This chain joins TRBV4-1 and TRBJ1-1; maybe TRBD1 (5 bases). The V gene's germline CDR1 is MGHRA and CDR2 YSYEKL. Trimming took 0 bases from V and 1 from J, leaving 12 bases between them. The CDR3 length is 16 residues. The CDR3 here is CASSQDNQGANTEAFF. CDR3 DNA: TGCGCCAGCAGCCAAGATAATCAAGGGGCGAACACTGAAGCTTTCTTT.

This clonotype was found a few times. The chain recombines TRBV7-3 with TRBJ2-2; perhaps TRBD2 as D (6 bases). Trimming pared 4 bases from V and 6 bases from J, leaving 12 bases between. The germline gives CDR1 SGHTA, CDR2 FQGTGA. The CDR3 is 14 amino acids. This CDR3 reads CASSSSWGAGELFF. In nucleotides, the CDR3 is TGTGCCAGCAGCTCAAGTTGGGGGGCCGGGGAGCTGTTTTTT.